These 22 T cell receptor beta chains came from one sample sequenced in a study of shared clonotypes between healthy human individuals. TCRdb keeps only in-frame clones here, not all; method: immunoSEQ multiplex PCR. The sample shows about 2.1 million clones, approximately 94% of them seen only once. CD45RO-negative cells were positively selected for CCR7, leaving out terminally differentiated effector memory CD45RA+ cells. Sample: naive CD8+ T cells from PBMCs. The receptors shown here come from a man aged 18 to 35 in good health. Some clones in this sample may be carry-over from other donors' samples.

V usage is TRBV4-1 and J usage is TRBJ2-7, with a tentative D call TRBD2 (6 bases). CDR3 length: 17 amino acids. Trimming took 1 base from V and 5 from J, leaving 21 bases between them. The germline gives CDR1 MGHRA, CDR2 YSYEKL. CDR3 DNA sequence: TGCGCCAGCAGCCAAGGGCCAACTAGCCACGGTCTGAACGAGCAGTACTTC. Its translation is CASSQGPTSHGLNEQYF.

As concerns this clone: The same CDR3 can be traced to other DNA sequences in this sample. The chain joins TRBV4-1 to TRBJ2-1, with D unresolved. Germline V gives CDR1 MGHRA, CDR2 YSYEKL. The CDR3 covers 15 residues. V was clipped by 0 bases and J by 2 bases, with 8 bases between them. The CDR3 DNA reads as TGCGCCAGCAGCCAAGACCGCGGACCCTACAATGAGCAGTTCTTC. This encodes CASSQDRGPYNEQFF.

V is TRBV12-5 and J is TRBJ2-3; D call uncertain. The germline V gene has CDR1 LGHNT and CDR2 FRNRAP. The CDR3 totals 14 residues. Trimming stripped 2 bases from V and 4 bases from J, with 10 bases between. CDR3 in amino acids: CASGLTLLADTQYF. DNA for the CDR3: TGTGCTAGTGGTTTGACGCTCCTTGCAGATACGCAGTATTTT.

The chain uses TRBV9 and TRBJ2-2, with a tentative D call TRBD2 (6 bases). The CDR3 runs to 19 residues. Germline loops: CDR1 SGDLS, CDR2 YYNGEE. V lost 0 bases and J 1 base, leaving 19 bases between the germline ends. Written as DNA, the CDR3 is TGTGCCAGCAGCGTAGTCCCTTTGCGGCGGGATAGGAACACCGGGGAGCTGTTTTTT. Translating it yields CASSVVPLRRDRNTGELFF. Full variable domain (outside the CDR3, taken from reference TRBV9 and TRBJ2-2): DSGVTQTPKHLITATGQRVTLRCSPRSGDLSVYWYQQSLDQGLQFLIQYYNGEERAKGNILERFSAQQFPDLHSELNLSSLELGDSALYFCASSVVPLRRDRNTGELFFGEGSRLTVL.

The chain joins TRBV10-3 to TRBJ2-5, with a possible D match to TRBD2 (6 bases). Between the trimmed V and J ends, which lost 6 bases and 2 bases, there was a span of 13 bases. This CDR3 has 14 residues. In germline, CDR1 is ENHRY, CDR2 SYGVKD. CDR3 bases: TGTGCCATCAGGGAGGGACGGAATCAAGAGACCCAGTACTTC. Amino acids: CAIREGRNQETQYF.

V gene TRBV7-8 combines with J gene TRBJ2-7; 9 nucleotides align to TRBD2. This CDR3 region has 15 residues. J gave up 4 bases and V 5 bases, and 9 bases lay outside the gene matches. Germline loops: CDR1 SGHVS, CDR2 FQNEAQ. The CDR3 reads CASSETGTSSYEQYF. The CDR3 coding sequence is TGTGCCAGCAGCGAAACCGGGACTAGCTCGTACGAGCAGTACTTC.

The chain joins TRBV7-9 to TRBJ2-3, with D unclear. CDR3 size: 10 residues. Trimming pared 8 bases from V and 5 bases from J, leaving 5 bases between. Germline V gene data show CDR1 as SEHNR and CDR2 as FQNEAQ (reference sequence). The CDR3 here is CASLRDTQYF. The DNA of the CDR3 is TGTGCCAGCTTGAGAGATACGCAGTATTTT. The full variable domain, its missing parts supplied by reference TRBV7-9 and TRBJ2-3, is DTGVSQNPRHKITKRGQNVTFRCDPISEHNRLYWYRQTLGQGPEFLTYFQNEAQLEKSRLLSDRFSAERPKGSFSTLEIQRTEQGDSAMYLCASLRDTQYFGPGTRLTVL.

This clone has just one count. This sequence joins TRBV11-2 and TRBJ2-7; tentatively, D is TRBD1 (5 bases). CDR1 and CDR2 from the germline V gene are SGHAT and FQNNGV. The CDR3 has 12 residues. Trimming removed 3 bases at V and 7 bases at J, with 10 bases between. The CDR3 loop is CASSLSGREQYF. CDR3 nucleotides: TGTGCCAGCAGCTTGTCAGGGCGGGAGCAGTACTTC. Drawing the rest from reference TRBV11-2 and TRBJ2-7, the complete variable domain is EAGVAQSPRYKIIEKRQSVAFWCNPISGHATLYWYQQILGQGPKLLIQFQNNGVVDDSQLPKDRFSAERLKGVDSTLKIQPAKLEDSAVYLCASSLSGREQYFGPGTRLTVT.

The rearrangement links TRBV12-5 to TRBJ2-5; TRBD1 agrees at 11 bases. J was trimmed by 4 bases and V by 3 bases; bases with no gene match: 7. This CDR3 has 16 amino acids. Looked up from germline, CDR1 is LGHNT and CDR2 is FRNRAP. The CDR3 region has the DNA TGTGCTAGTGGTTTCCCAGGGACAGGGGGGGGAGAGACCCAGTACTTC. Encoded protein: CASGFPGTGGGETQYF.

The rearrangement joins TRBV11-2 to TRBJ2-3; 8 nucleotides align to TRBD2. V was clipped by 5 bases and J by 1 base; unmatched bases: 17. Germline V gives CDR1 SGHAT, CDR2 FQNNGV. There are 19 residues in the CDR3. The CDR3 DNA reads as TGTGCCAGCAGCCCAAACCCGGGACTAGGGCGTACTGGCACAGATACGCAGTATTTT. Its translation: CASSPNPGLGRTGTDTQYF.

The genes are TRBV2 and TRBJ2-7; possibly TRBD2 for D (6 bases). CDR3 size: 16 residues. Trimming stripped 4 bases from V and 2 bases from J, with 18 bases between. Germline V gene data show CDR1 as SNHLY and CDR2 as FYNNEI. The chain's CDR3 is CASSGPLTRVTYEQYF. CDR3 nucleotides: TGTGCCAGCAGTGGACCCCTGACTAGGGTGACCTACGAGCAGTACTTC.

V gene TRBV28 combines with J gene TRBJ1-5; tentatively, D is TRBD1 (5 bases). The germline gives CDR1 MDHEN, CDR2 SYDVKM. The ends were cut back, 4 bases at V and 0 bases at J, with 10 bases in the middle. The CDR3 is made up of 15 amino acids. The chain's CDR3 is CASSSLDTSNQPQHF. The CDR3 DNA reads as TGTGCCAGCAGTTCATTGGACACTAGCAATCAGCCCCAGCATTTT. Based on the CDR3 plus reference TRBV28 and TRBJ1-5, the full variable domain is DVKVTQSSRYLVKRTGEKVFLECVQDMDHENMFWYRQDPGLGLRLIYFSYDVKMKEKGDIPEGYSVSREKKERFSLILESASTNQTSMYLCASSSLDTSNQPQHFGDGTRLSIL.

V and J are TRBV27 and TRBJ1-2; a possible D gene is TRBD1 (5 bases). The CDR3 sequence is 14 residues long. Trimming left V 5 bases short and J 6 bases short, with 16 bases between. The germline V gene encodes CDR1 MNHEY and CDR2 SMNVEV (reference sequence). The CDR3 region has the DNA TGTGCCAGCAGTCTCGACGGGGGTCGGGATGGCTACACCTTC. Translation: CASSLDGGRDGYTF.

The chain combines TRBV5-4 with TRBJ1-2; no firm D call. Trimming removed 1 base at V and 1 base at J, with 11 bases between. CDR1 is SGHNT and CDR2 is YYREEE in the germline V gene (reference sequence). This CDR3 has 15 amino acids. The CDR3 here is CASSLQVRGNYGYTF. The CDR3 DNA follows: TGTGCCAGCAGCTTGCAAGTCCGCGGTAACTATGGCTACACCTTC.

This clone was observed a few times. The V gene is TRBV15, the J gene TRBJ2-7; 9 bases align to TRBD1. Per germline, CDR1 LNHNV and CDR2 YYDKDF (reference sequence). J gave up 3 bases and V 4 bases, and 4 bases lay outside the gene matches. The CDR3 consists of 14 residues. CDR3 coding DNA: TGTGCCACCAGCACCCAGGACAGGGGCTACGAGCAGTACTTC. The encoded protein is CATSTQDRGYEQYF.

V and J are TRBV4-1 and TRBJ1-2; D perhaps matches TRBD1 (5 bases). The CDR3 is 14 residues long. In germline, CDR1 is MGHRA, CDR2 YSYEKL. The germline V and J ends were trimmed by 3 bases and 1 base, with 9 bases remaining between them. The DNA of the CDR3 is TGCGCCAGCAGCCAGATCGACAGTAACTATGGCTACACCTTC. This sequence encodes CASSQIDSNYGYTF.

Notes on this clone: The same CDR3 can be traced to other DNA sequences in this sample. The CDR3 DNA is TGTGCCAGCAGTTTGGGGACCGGAGCCTACGAGCAGTACTTC. Residues: CASSLGTGAYEQYF. This chain connects TRBV28 to TRBJ2-7; D is possibly TRBD1 or TRBD2 (5 bases each). This CDR3 is built from 14 residues. Germline V gene sequence: CDR1 MDHEN, CDR2 SYDVKM. V lost 3 bases, J lost 2 bases, and 11 bases lay in between.

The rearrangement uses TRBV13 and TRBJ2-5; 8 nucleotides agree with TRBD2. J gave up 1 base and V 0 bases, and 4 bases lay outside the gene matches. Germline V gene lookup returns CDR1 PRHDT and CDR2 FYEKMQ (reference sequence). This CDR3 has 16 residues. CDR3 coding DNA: TGTGCCAGCAGCTTAGGCCGGGAGGGCGTCCAAGAGACCCAGTACTTC. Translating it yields CASSLGREGVQETQYF.

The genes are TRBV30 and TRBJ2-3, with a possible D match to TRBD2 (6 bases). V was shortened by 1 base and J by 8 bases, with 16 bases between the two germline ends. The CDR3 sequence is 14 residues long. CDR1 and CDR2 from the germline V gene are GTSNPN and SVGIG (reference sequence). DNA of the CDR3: TGTGCCTGGAGTGGGGCCGGGGGACGCGGTACGCAGTATTTT. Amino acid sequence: CAWSGAGGRGTQYF.

In nucleotides, the CDR3 is TGCAGCGTACGCAGGGGCCTGACGGAGTACTTC. Protein product: CSVRRGLTEYF. The chain carries TRBV29-1 and TRBJ2-5, with a possible D match to TRBD1 (6 bases). CDR3 length equals 11 residues. CDR1 and CDR2 (germline): SQVTM, ANQGSEA. V lost 6 bases and J lost 12, with 17 bases in between.

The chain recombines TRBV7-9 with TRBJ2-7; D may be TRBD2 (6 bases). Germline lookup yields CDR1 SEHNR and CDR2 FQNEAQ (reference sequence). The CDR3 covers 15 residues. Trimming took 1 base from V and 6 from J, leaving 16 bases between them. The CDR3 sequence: CASSLVGGAQFEQYF. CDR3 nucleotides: TGTGCCAGCAGCTTAGTGGGAGGAGCCCAGTTCGAGCAGTACTTC.

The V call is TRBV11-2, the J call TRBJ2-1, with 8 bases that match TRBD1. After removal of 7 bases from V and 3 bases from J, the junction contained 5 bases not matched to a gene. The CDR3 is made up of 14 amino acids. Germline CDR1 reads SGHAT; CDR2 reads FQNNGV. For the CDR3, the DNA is TGTGCCAGCAACAGGGGGGTCAACTACAATGAGCAGTTCTTC. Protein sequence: CASNRGVNYNEQFF.